This entry lists 3 T cell receptor beta chains sequenced from one sample in a study of graft-versus-host responses after intestinal transplantation. Repertoires were generated with immunoSEQ multiplex PCR, while TCRdb's copy carries only in-frame clones and drops some. The profile shows some 69,000 clones, roughly 92% of them singletons. Material: bone marrow, obtained almost 750 days after intestinal transplantation. The receptor set was obtained from a human patient who received an intestinal transplant, so some T cells may come from the graft donor.

The rearrangement uses TRBV29-1 and TRBJ2-1; 9 bases are shared with TRBD2. The germline CDR1 and CDR2 sequences are SQVTM and ANQGSEA. The ends lost 6 bases at V and 6 bases at J; junction bases unmatched: 12. The CDR3 is 15 residues long. The CDR3 is CSVTPSGLAVNEQFF. In nucleotides, the CDR3 is TGCAGCGTGACCCCTTCGGGACTAGCTGTCAATGAGCAGTTCTTC.

The CDR3 DNA reads TGTGCCAGTAGTACTCCGTTATACGGGGGGGCCGATCATGAGCAGTTCTTC. This codes for CASSTPLYGGADHEQFF. This chain joins TRBV19 and TRBJ2-1; 8 bases match TRBD2. The germline gives CDR1 LNHDA, CDR2 SQIVND (reference sequence). Trimming removed 4 bases from V and 8 bases from J; junction bases left unmatched: 16. The CDR3 consists of 17 residues.

The chain links TRBV21-1 to TRBJ2-5; the D call TRBD2 from the table was never checked on the DNA. TRBV21-1 is a documented pseudogene. This CDR3 comprises 16 residues. The CDR3 is CASSPRRGDRQETQYF. The CDR3 DNA follows: TGTGCCAGCAGCCCCCGTCGAGGAGATCGACAAGAGACCCAGTACTTC.